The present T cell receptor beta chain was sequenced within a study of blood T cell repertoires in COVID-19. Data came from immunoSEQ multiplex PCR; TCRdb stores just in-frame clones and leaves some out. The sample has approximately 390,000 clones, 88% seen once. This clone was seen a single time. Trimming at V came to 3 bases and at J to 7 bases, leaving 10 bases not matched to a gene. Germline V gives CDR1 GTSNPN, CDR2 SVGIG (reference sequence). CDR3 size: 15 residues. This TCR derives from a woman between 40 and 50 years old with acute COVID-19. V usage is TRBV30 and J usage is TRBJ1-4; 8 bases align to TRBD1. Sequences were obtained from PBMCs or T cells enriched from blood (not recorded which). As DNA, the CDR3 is TGTGCCTGGAGCCTCCCCAGGGGGCGGGGTGAAAAACTGTTTTTT. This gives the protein CAWSLPRGRGEKLFF. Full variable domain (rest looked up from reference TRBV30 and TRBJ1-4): SQTIHQWPATLVQPVGSPLSLECTVEGTSNPNLYWYRQAAGRGLQLLFYSVGIGQISSEVPQNLSASRPQDRQFILSSKKLLLSDSGFYLCAWSLPRGRGEKLFFGSGTQLSVL.